This paragraph covers one T cell receptor (beta chain) sequence. It lacks a known antigen. Nothing much larger sits one base from this clone, and base qualities are not available. A second Seattle source provided samples from volunteer blood donors who had recovered from COVID-19. Collaborating institutions collected whole blood in K2EDTA tubes following their own protocols. For TCRbeta analysis, collaborators shipped samples in one of three forms: frozen whole blood, isolated PBMCs, or DNA extracted from either of those sample types. The germline V gene supplies CDR1 SGHVS and CDR2 FQNEAQ. At the junction V is shortened by 2 bases and J by 7 bases, with 16 bases in between. CDR3 length: 15 amino acids, cysteine to phenylalanine. CDR3 DNA only is kept here, 45 bases in frame from base 1. The immunoSEQ Assay, a bias-controlled multiplex PCR, was used to amplify TCRbeta CDR3 regions from genomic DNA. Concerning the study's data processing: Within the assay, amplification of reference gene primers was used to estimate how many nucleated cells each sample contained. Sequence reads were collapsed and filtered to measure the absolute abundance of every unique TCRbeta CDR3 rearrangement. For each sample, productive Simpson clonality was calculated as the square root of Simpson's diversity index across productive rearrangements. The source is immuneACCESS, and TCRdb retained only in-frame sequences with V and J called. Part of the clones is not carried over; for the studies checked, unresolved V genes explain less than half of this, and the remainder is unexplained. Clonal size and the V and J genes are those of that table, whereas D and trimming came from the DNA. The sample table contains 250,000 or so clones; only one count was recorded for under 85% of them. The ten largest clonotypes hold approximately 1.8% of the sample.

These data are taken from a study of blood T cell repertoires in COVID-19 (dated by TCRdb to 2019 to 2021). Regarding the complete study: Samples covering the acute and convalescent phases of COVID-19 were provided by collaborators in the United States, Italy and Spain. The material from the prospective study consisted of cDNA or gDNA derived from T cells, B-cell-depleted T cells, or PBMCs. The dataset comprised deeply sampled blood TCRbeta repertoires from subjects exposed to, actively infected with, or recovered from COVID-19. The repertoires were released in a freely available public database meant as a resource for research on the immune response to SARS-CoV-2. Samples came from the ongoing ImmuneRACE study (first 160 participants) plus 1,254 subjects from 6 global collaborators. The sample metadata nearly always contained a de-identified subject ID, COVID-19 status, age in years and sex. Where HLA class I and class II types were available, the types were taken from metadata supplied by the sample provider, not from assay-based typing.

Overall study outcomes, separate from this receptor: The quantity of clinical and demographic metadata differed by source and by participant and was supplied without curation.

The chain couples TRBV7-8 to TRBJ2-3; a tentative D match to TRBD1 spans 5 bases. The receptor was isolated from a man aged 30 to 45 who had recovered from COVID-19. The specimen was peripheral blood. The DNA sequence is TGTGCCAGCAGCTTAAGAAAACAGGCCGGTAATACGCAGTATTTT. Its translation is CASSLRKQAGNTQYF.